A selection of T cell receptor beta chains follows, all from one sample in a study of shared clonotypes between healthy human individuals. The protocol was immunoSEQ multiplex PCR, while the TCRdb copy is restricted to in-frame clones and leaves out a portion. The sample has some 1 million clones, approximately 76% seen once; the top ten hold 1.4% to 1.5%. The specimen was memory CD4+ T cells sorted from blood. These receptors all stem from a man aged 18 to 35 in good health. CDR3s include the opening cysteine and the closing phenylalanine or tryptophan. The order of the fields is V gene, D gene, J gene, clone size, CDR3 DNA, CDR3 protein. A D gene is named only where the DNA matches it firmly. Clone size is given for some rows only: seen once, a few or many times, or a class if the clone is expanded.

v_gene: TRBV6-1
d_gene: .
j_gene: TRBJ1-4
abundance: .
CDR3nt: TGTGCCAGCAGTGTTTCGGCGGGACCGACGAATGAAAAACTGTTTTTT
CDR3aa: CASSVSAGPTNEKLFF

v_gene: TRBV2
d_gene: .
j_gene: TRBJ2-3
abundance: .
CDR3nt: TGTGCCAGCAGTCGAGAGACAGATACGCAGTATTTT
CDR3aa: CASSRETDTQYF

v_gene: TRBV9
d_gene: .
j_gene: TRBJ2-3
abundance: .
CDR3nt: TGTGCCAGCAGCACAGCGGGACACGAATCAGATACGCAGTATTTT
CDR3aa: CASSTAGHESDTQYF

v_gene: TRBV19
d_gene: .
j_gene: TRBJ1-3
abundance: few
CDR3nt: TGTGCTAGTACTCACAGGACCTCTGGAAACACCATATATTTT
CDR3aa: CASTHRTSGNTIYF

v_gene: TRBV9
d_gene: TRBD1
j_gene: TRBJ1-2
abundance: many
CDR3nt: TGTGCCAGCAGCGCCGGAGGGCCAGGGGGCTCTGGCTACACCTTC
CDR3aa: CASSAGGPGGSGYTF

v_gene: TRBV15
d_gene: .
j_gene: TRBJ2-7
abundance: .
CDR3nt: TGTGCCACCAGCAGAGGGGGGACCTCCTACGAGCAGTACTTC
CDR3aa: CATSRGGTSYEQYF

v_gene: TRBV7-2
d_gene: .
j_gene: TRBJ1-5
abundance: .
CDR3nt: TGTGCCTCGGGTCGACAAAGCAATCAGCCCCAGCATTTT
CDR3aa: CASGRQSNQPQHF

v_gene: TRBV6-1
d_gene: .
j_gene: TRBJ2-3
abundance: .
CDR3nt: TGTGCCAGCAGAGCTGACGGCACAGATACGCAGTATTTT
CDR3aa: CASRADGTDTQYF

v_gene: TRBV29-1
d_gene: .
j_gene: TRBJ1-4
abundance: .
CDR3nt: TGCAGCGTTGAAGTCTACAGCGCAACTAATGAAAAACTGTTTTTT
CDR3aa: CSVEVYSATNEKLFF

v_gene: TRBV9
d_gene: .
j_gene: TRBJ2-3
abundance: many
CDR3nt: TGTGCCAGCAGCGTAGAGGGGACCACCACGCAGTATTTT
CDR3aa: CASSVEGTTTQYF

v_gene: TRBV6-6
d_gene: .
j_gene: TRBJ2-7
abundance: .
CDR3nt: TGTGCCAGCAGTTTCACAGGGAACTACGAGCAGTACTTC
CDR3aa: CASSFTGNYEQYF

v_gene: TRBV5-1
d_gene: .
j_gene: TRBJ2-3
abundance: few
CDR3nt: TGCGCCAGCAGCCCGGACACAGATACGCAGTATTTT
CDR3aa: CASSPDTDTQYF

v_gene: TRBV5-1
d_gene: .
j_gene: TRBJ1-6
abundance: .
CDR3nt: TGCGCCAGCAAGGGTATACAAAATAATTCACCCCTCCACTTT
CDR3aa: CASKGIQNNSPLHF

v_gene: TRBV5-6
d_gene: .
j_gene: TRBJ1-4
abundance: once
CDR3nt: TGTGCCAGCAGAAGAGGGACTAATGAAAAACTGTTTTTT
CDR3aa: CASRRGTNEKLFF

v_gene: TRBV6-5
d_gene: .
j_gene: TRBJ2-3
abundance: .
CDR3nt: TGTGCCAGCAGTTACTCGGGCACAGATACGCAGTATTTT
CDR3aa: CASSYSGTDTQYF